A selection of T cell receptor beta chains follows, all from one sample in a study of TIL therapy for anti-PD-1-resistant metastatic lung cancer. The assay was immunoSEQ multiplex PCR, and TCRdb's table has in-frame clones only and misses some. The sample holds 15,000 to 20,000 clones, about 80% seen once. Source: blood, taken at baseline. The receptors shown here come from a person between 30 and 79 years old with non-small cell lung cancer. Each CDR3 is given without its conserved first and last residue. Each record gives: CDR3 length, V gene, CDR3 protein.

13,TRBV6-6,ASSYQGQGAIGYT
14,TRBV19,ASSTSRRGGLETQY
13,TRBV19,ASTTMWGFTGELF
16,TRBV15,ATSALIGTSGGLETQY
13,TRBV15,ATSRADTPYNEQF
14,TRBV30,AWIRDTLYGGYGYT
10,TRBV30,AWSVKGYEQF
13,TRBV10-2,ASSARTGSTDTQY
14,TRBV4-3,ASSQDLTESANTIY
12,TRBV7-9,ASSLYPNNNEQF
12,TRBV2,ASSGLAGYNEQF
11,TRBV5-1,ASSSITSDTQY
14,TRBV27,ASSSFTGGSTDTQY
9,TRBV6-1,ASSWQGEAF
11,TRBV27,ASREQFNQPQH
17,TRBV27,ASRALGWREGHNTGELF